The entry below gives a single TCR beta chain sequence along with its context. Stable Graves' hyperthyroidism meant no ophthalmopathy progression within 18 months. Newly diagnosed hyperthyroidism patients aged 18 to 65 years had disease lasting under 2 months. Diagnosing involved the use of clinical symptoms, serum thyroxine and TRAb, thyroid ultrasound and orbital computed tomography. There were TCR beta CDR3 regions amplified from RNA transcripts. RT-PCR in the first round (using the HTBI primer set) targeted the TCR CDR3. MiXCR, run by TCRdb on the multiplex PCR reads, gives a single entry per CDR3 protein. The data contain about 840,000 distinct CDR3 sequences, around 39% of them singletons. The data stem from a study of T cells in Graves' hyperthyroidism and ophthalmopathy. The ends were cut back, 0 bases at V and 1 base at J, with 18 bases in the middle. CDR1 is LGHDT, CDR2 YNNKEL, per germline (reference sequence). The CDR3 sequence is 18 residues long.

This sequence was found in a man between 18 and 29 years old with Graves' hyperthyroidism. The chain joins TRBV3-1 to TRBJ1-2, with D unresolved. The sample taken for sequencing was blood. CDR3 residues: CASSQEAGVRMDNYGYTF. The CDR3 nucleotides read TGTGCCAGCAGCCAAGAGGCAGGCGTCCGGATGGATAACTATGGCTACACCTTC.